Presented here are 12 T cell receptor beta chains from one specimen sequenced in a study of blood T cell repertoires in COVID-19 (dated by TCRdb to 2019 to 2021). The receptor library was made with the immunoSEQ multiplex PCR assay. The table comes from immuneACCESS by way of TCRdb, which keeps in-frame sequences with V and J called. Part of the clones is missing from these tables; in studies checked, under half for an unresolved V gene and the rest for unknown reasons. The sample records about 150,000 clones, about four fifths of which are singletons. The ten largest clonotypes hold approximately 5.2% of the sample. The sequenced material came from peripheral blood. The origin of the receptors is a woman between 65 and 79 years old with COVID-19, enrolled during active disease.

The chain combines TRBV2 with TRBJ2-1, with D perhaps matching TRBD2 (5 bases). The CDR3 runs 15 residues. Germline V gene lookup returns CDR1 SNHLY and CDR2 FYNNEI. Trimming removed 8 bases at V and 1 base at J, with 15 bases between. Written as DNA, the CDR3 is TGTGCCAGCCGGGGAGTCGCCAATTCCTACAATGAGCAGTTCTTC. Its translation: CASRGVANSYNEQFF.

The chain uses TRBV6-5 and TRBJ2-7, with 9 bases matching TRBD1. Germline trimming cut 10 bases from V and 6 bases from J; bases unmatched to any gene: 7. The germline CDR1 and CDR2 sequences are MNHEY and SVGAGI. There are 12 residues in the CDR3. As DNA, the CDR3 is TGTGCCACCGGGACAGGGAACGTCGAGCAGTACTTC. Residues: CATGTGNVEQYF.

This clone was observed many times. The chain links TRBV6-1 to TRBJ1-3, with no clear D. CDR3 length: 17 residues. V shed 0 bases and J shed 0 bases, with 12 bases lying between them. Germline V gene lookup returns CDR1 MNHNS and CDR2 SASEGT. The CDR3 DNA is TGTGCCAGCAGTGAAGCGCATGGAGGGAGCTCTGGAAACACCATATATTTT. Protein sequence: CASSEAHGGSSGNTIYF.

This clone showed up just a few times. An end of the junction does not agree with germline; a read error may underlie this. The chain links TRBV7-7 to TRBJ2-2; D unresolved. Germline CDR1 reads SSHAT; CDR2 reads FNYEAQ (reference sequence). CDR3 length equals 16 residues. The CDR3 sequence is CASSLGRQVNTGELFF. In DNA, the CDR3 is TGTGCTAGCAGCTTAGGAAGGCAGGTGAACACCGGGGAGCTGTTTTTT.

J is TRBJ2-7 and V is TRBV21-1; no DNA check was done on the table's D call, TRBD2. TRBV21-1 corresponds to a pseudogene. The CDR3 extends over 17 amino acids. The CDR3 DNA follows: TGTGCCAGCAGCCCAGATCGGCAGGGCGGGATTCTGAGGGAGCAGTACTTC. Translating it yields CASSPDRQGGILREQYF.

With respect to this clone: The sample holds other DNA sequences that translate to the same CDR3. This rearrangement joins TRBV5-1 to TRBJ1-5; 7 bases align to TRBD1. The germline CDR1 and CDR2 sequences are SGHRS and YFSETQ. The CDR3 covers 15 residues. The J segment lost 5 bases and the V segment lost 1 base, leaving 6 bases of the junction unmatched. This CDR3 is CASSLFGQVDQPQHF. In nucleotides, the CDR3 is TGCGCCAGCAGCTTGTTTGGACAGGTTGATCAGCCCCAGCATTTT. The whole variable domain, filled in from reference TRBV5-1 and TRBJ1-5, reads KAGVTQTPRYLIKTRGQQVTLSCSPISGHRSVSWYQQTPGQGLQFLFEYFSETQRNKGNFPGRFSGRQFSNSRSEMNVSTLELGDSALYLCASSLFGQVDQPQHFGDGTRLSIL.

The chain carries TRBV12-3 or TRBV12-4 and TRBJ1-1, with D hard to call. The CDR3 contains 12 residues. V gave up 2 bases and J gave up 7 bases, with 8 bases separating them. The CDR3 region has the DNA TGTGCCAGCAGTTTAACAGTGTTTGAAGCTTTCTTT. This encodes CASSLTVFEAFF.

The chain has TRBV10-3 and TRBJ2-7, with 11 bases aligning to TRBD1. V lost 6 bases and J lost 1; bases outside the gene matches: 5. CDR1 ENHRY and CDR2 SYGVKD come from the germline V gene. CDR3 length: 15 residues. The CDR3, as DNA: TGTGCCATCAGACCGGGACAGGGGGTGTCCTACGAGCAGTACTTC. Translating it yields CAIRPGQGVSYEQYF.

The gene calls are TRBV6-6 and TRBJ2-1, with unresolved D. Trimming shortened V by 2 bases and J by 5 bases, and 10 bases separated the two germline ends. The germline gives CDR1 MNHNY, CDR2 SVGAGI (reference sequence). The CDR3 contains 14 residues. The CDR3: CASSYSQVNNEQFF. DNA of the CDR3: TGTGCCAGCAGTTACAGCCAGGTCAACAATGAGCAGTTCTTC.

The V call is TRBV18, the J call TRBJ2-3; possibly TRBD1 for D (5 bases). Trimming pared 3 bases from V and 3 bases from J, leaving 16 bases between. This CDR3 spans 16 amino acids. Germline lookup yields CDR1 KGHSH and CDR2 LQKENI. CDR3 coding DNA: TGTGCCAGCTCACCCCCCCTCTGGCAGGGTACAGATACGCAGTATTTT. As protein: CASSPPLWQGTDTQYF.

The chain is built from TRBV11-2 and TRBJ1-2, with a weak D call TRBD1 (6 bases). CDR3 length: 18 residues. Trimming left V 3 bases short and J 5 bases short, with 25 bases between. The germline CDR1 and CDR2 sequences are SGHAT and FQNNGV. CDR3 DNA: TGTGCCAGCAGCTTCGAAGGGGAGCGGGGGGGCGTCCTTTATGGCTACACCTTC. Translated, it gives CASSFEGERGGVLYGYTF.

The chain combines TRBV6-5 with TRBJ2-7; a possible D gene is TRBD1 (6 bases). Germline CDR1 and CDR2: MNHEY and SVGAGI. The CDR3 sequence is 13 residues long. The V and J ends lost 5 bases and 6 bases respectively, with 14 bases between them. The CDR3, as DNA: TGTGCCAGCAGTCGAGACAGGAGAGGCGAGCAGTACTTC. Encoded protein: CASSRDRRGEQYF.